What follows describes a single T cell receptor (beta chain). The sample comes from a study of blood T cells in healthy people across ages. The second PCR ran roughly 7 to 11 cycles with a sample-barcoded 5' primer and J-beta primers. Via MiXCR, TCRdb re-called the 5' RACE reads, giving one row per CDR3 protein. The repertoire holds 700,000 or so distinct CDR3 sequences, around 43% seen once, with 25% to 35% in the top ten. Germline trimming cut 5 bases from V and 6 bases from J; bases unmatched to any gene: 8. In germline, CDR1 is DFQATT, CDR2 SNEGSKA (reference sequence). The CDR3 runs to 15 residues.

This sequence originates from an older man in good health. V is TRBV20-1 and J is TRBJ1-6; TRBD1 aligns across 9 bases. The sequenced sample consisted of blood. The CDR3 loop is CSARTGEAFNSPLHF. DNA for the CDR3: TGCAGTGCTCGGACAGGGGAAGCCTTTAATTCACCCCTCCACTTT.